This is a list of T cell receptor beta chains from one sample in a study of regulatory T cells in long-lasting Graves disease. TCRdb re-derived calls from the multiplex PCR reads in MiXCR, one entry per CDR3 protein. The table has about 540,000 distinct CDR3 sequences, less than 15% seen once. This sample was also put to use in a study of T cells in Graves' hyperthyroidism and ophthalmopathy.

The starting material was peripheral blood mononuclear cells (PBMCs), obtained at new diagnosis, from a patient treated with antithyroid drugs. Receptors originate from a man aged 25-40 years with Graves disease. The CDR3 runs from the conserved cysteine through the conserved F or W. Each record gives: J gene, D gene, V gene, CDR3 protein. D genes are given only for firm matches.

>TRBJ1-2|-|TRBV15
CATSLDRANYGYTF
>TRBJ2-5|-|TRBV27
CASSSRSKETQYF
>TRBJ2-1|-|TRBV12-3/TRBV12-4
CASSPSPGLNNEQFF
>TRBJ2-2|-|TRBV20-1
CSAGTQGNTGELFF
>TRBJ2-1|TRBD2|TRBV12-3/TRBV12-4
CASTPPGLVSYNEQFF
>TRBJ2-3|-|TRBV12-5
CASDPGTNTDTQYF
>TRBJ2-1|TRBD2|TRBV12-3/TRBV12-4
CASSSSSGSRNNEQFF
>TRBJ1-1|-|TRBV3-1
CASSPGATRAAFF
>TRBJ2-1|-|TRBV30
CAWSRRQSENEQFF
>TRBJ1-6|TRBD1|TRBV5-1
CASSPGQGAVPDSPLHF
>TRBJ1-3|-|TRBV29-1
CSGRLDSGNTIYF
>TRBJ1-1|TRBD1|TRBV7-3
CASSMDRGRTEAFF
>TRBJ2-4|-|TRBV12-3/TRBV12-4
CASSWGRNIQYF
>TRBJ2-1|TRBD2|TRBV10-2
CASIGLAGGPEQFF
>TRBJ1-4|TRBD1|TRBV29-1
CSVGQANEKLFF
>TRBJ2-7|-|TRBV19
CASSFRPAGTPYEQYF
>TRBJ2-3|-|TRBV20-1
CSARMTLGQSASTDTQYF
>TRBJ2-1|TRBD2|TRBV12-3/TRBV12-4
CASSFGGVYNEQFF
>TRBJ1-2|-|TRBV30
CAWSGGAGGYTF
>TRBJ1-2|-|TRBV29-1
CSAPSTGFYGYTF
>TRBJ2-1|-|TRBV6-2/TRBV6-3
CASSSTDRIQAEQFF
>TRBJ1-1|TRBD1|TRBV7-9
CASSLAQGMAEAFF
>TRBJ2-3|-|TRBV18
CASSPRVREDTQYF
>TRBJ2-3|-|TRBV29-1
CSGDTGHTDTQYF